Listed here is a single T cell receptor (beta chain). The antigen is undetermined. This sample is part of a study of T-cell memory formation after mild COVID-19. Regarding the study as a whole: Some responding clones appeared in pre-infection memory, suggesting cross-reactive memory joined. Day 15 to 85 contracting clones showed balanced CD4/CD8; later expanders leaned CD4+. Most CD4+ clones that shrank were in CM and EM, while CD8+ ones turned up in EMRA.

From 5'RACE with constant-segment primers came TCR alpha and TCR beta cDNA libraries that carried sample barcodes and UMIs. TCRdb called the 5' RACE reads again in MiXCR, with one record for every CDR3 protein. The repertoire holds around 370,000 distinct CDR3 sequences, with over 20% as singletons. The sequence derives from an adult woman who had mild COVID-19 (a few samples of this study predate the infection). Cell type and time point are not known. The specimen sequenced was PBMCs or a T cell subset sorted from them (not recorded which).

The CDR3 bases are TGCGCCAGCAGCCCGCTGGGAACAGGGGATGGGGCCAACGTCCTGACTTTC. Translating it yields CASSPLGTGDGANVLTF. This chain uses TRBV5-1 with TRBJ2-6, with TRBD1 matching over 7 bases. V trimming: 4 bases; J trimming: 3 bases; junction bases outside the gene matches: 10. From germline, CDR1 is SGHRS and CDR2 YFSETQ. This CDR3 spans 17 amino acids.